This entry lists 25 T cell receptor beta chains sequenced from one sample in a study of blood T cell repertoires in COVID-19. Method: immunoSEQ multiplex PCR; TCRdb's copy keeps in-frame clones and lacks some. The sample shows 540,000 or so clones, around nine tenths of them seen only once. Sample: peripheral blood. All receptors come from a woman aged 50 to 65 with COVID-19, enrolled during active disease.

The rearrangement uses TRBV30 and TRBJ1-5; unclear D gene. The CDR3 covers 13 residues. The V end was cut by 1 base, the J end by 3 bases, with 7 bases between. CDR1 is GTSNPN, CDR2 SVGIG, per germline (reference sequence). CDR3 protein: CAWSEQNNQPQHF. CDR3 DNA sequence: TGTGCCTGGAGTGAACAAAACAATCAGCCCCAGCATTTT.

The V call is TRBV5-1, the J call TRBJ2-2; D perhaps matches TRBD1 (5 bases). The germline V and J ends were trimmed by 1 base and 3 bases, with 7 bases remaining between them. Germline lookup yields CDR1 SGHRS and CDR2 YFSETQ. The CDR3 contains 14 residues. The CDR3 nucleotides read TGCGCCAGCAGCTTGCAGGGTCACACCGGGGAGCTGTTTTTT. This sequence encodes CASSLQGHTGELFF.

V usage is TRBV19 and J usage is TRBJ1-5, with 7 bases fitting TRBD1. The V gene end was trimmed by 6 bases and the J gene end by 7 bases; junction bases not matched to a gene: 15. The CDR3 loop spans 16 amino acids. From germline, CDR1 is LNHDA and CDR2 SQIVND (reference sequence). CDR3 residues: CASSPPRGDREQPQHF. Here the CDR3 DNA reads TGTGCCAGTAGCCCTCCTCGTGGAGACAGGGAGCAGCCCCAGCATTTT.

The chain recombines TRBV11-2 with TRBJ2-3, with D perhaps matching TRBD2 (5 bases). Germline V gene sequence: CDR1 SGHAT, CDR2 FQNNGV. V lost 5 bases to trimming and J lost 5 bases, with 23 bases between them. The CDR3 consists of 17 residues. This chain's CDR3 is CASSRKTLTDSRDTQYF. The CDR3 region has the DNA TGTGCCAGCAGCCGCAAGACGCTGACGGACTCTAGAGATACGCAGTATTTT. Full variable domain (missing parts from reference TRBV11-2 and TRBJ2-3): EAGVAQSPRYKIIEKRQSVAFWCNPISGHATLYWYQQILGQGPKLLIQFQNNGVVDDSQLPKDRFSAERLKGVDSTLKIQPAKLEDSAVYLCASSRKTLTDSRDTQYFGPGTRLTVL.

The rearrangement joins TRBV18 to TRBJ1-1; 8 bases are shared with TRBD1. V dropped 3 bases and J dropped 5; count of bases not matched to a gene: 5. CDR1 and CDR2 (germline): KGHSH, LQKENI. The CDR3 covers 14 residues. The CDR3 region has the DNA TGTGCCAGCTCACCGGACAGGGCAGGGACTGAAGCTTTCTTT. The encoded protein is CASSPDRAGTEAFF.

In this sample, this clone turned up once. The rearrangement links TRBV6-4 to TRBJ2-2, with 16 bases that match TRBD2. The CDR3 totals 20 residues. Germline V gene lookup returns CDR1 MRHNA and CDR2 SNTAGT. With 5 bases clipped from V and 2 bases from J, the junction kept 11 bases outside the gene matches. CDR3 region: CASSPQPGTSGGANTGELFF. CDR3 bases: TGTGCCAGCAGTCCTCAGCCCGGGACTAGCGGGGGGGCCAACACCGGGGAGCTGTTTTTT.

The chain employs TRBV5-4 and TRBJ2-7; TRBD2 matches 9 bases. V dropped 4 bases and J dropped 3; count of bases not matched to a gene: 8. Germline V CDR1 and CDR2: SGHNT, YYREEE (reference sequence). The CDR3 contains 15 residues. CDR3 sequence (DNA): TGTGCCAGCAGCCTGGGGCGGGGGGGCCTCTACGAGCAGTACTTC. It encodes CASSLGRGGLYEQYF.

The rearrangement joins TRBV25-1 to TRBJ2-3, with a tentative D call TRBD2 (6 bases). Germline V gene data show CDR1 as MGHDK and CDR2 as SYGVNS. The CDR3 consists of 14 residues. With 3 bases removed from V and 5 bases from J, the gap between germline ends came to 12 bases. CDR3 nucleotides: TGTGCCAGCAGTGAGGAGGGTCCAGTAGATACGCAGTATTTT. This codes for CASSEEGPVDTQYF.

The chain links TRBV5-6 to TRBJ1-2; no clear D gene. CDR1 is SGHDT, CDR2 YYEEEE, per germline. The CDR3 contains 12 residues. The germline V and J ends were trimmed by 4 bases and 4 bases, with 8 bases remaining between them. DNA of the CDR3: TGTGCCAGCAGCAAGCTCGGCTATGGCTACACCTTC. It is translated as CASSKLGYGYTF.

V is TRBV2 and J is TRBJ2-7; weak D call: TRBD1 (5 bases). The CDR3 runs to 13 residues. V shed 3 bases and J shed 5 bases, with 11 bases lying between them. Germline V gene sequence: CDR1 SNHLY, CDR2 FYNNEI. The CDR3 protein is CASSEGQGDEQYF. CDR3 bases: TGTGCCAGCAGTGAGGGGCAGGGTGACGAGCAGTACTTC.

The chain uses TRBV9 and TRBJ1-5; D is perhaps TRBD1 (5 bases). Trimming left V 4 bases short and J 7 bases short, with 15 bases between. The CDR3 length is 14 residues. Germline values: CDR1 SGDLS, CDR2 YYNGEE. The CDR3 reads CASSLGAPGQPQHF. The CDR3 DNA reads TGTGCCAGCAGCTTAGGGGCTCCGGGGCAGCCCCAGCATTTT.

The chain has TRBV15 and TRBJ1-1, with D uncertain. Trimming stripped 3 bases from V and 13 bases from J, with 12 bases between. The CDR3 is made up of 11 amino acids. Germline V gene data show CDR1 as LNHNV and CDR2 as YYDKDF (reference sequence). The CDR3 DNA sequence: TGTGCCACCAGCAGTGTTCCCGTCGGTTTCTTT. Its translation: CATSSVPVGFF.

The chain joins TRBV4-1 to TRBJ2-7; 7 bases map to TRBD1. The V gene's germline CDR1 is MGHRA and CDR2 YSYEKL. The J segment lost 0 bases and the V segment lost 1 base, leaving 6 bases of the junction unmatched. The CDR3 runs 16 residues. The CDR3 sequence is CASSQVGQVFSYEQYF. Here the CDR3 DNA reads TGCGCCAGCAGCCAAGTCGGACAGGTCTTCTCCTACGAGCAGTACTTC.

The V gene is TRBV13, the J gene TRBJ1-2; no reliable D call. Deletions cut 1 base from V and 6 bases from J, with 15 bases between. The CDR3 contains 15 residues. The germline gives CDR1 PRHDT, CDR2 FYEKMQ (reference sequence). This CDR3 reads CASSLAGSGYNGYTF. In DNA, the CDR3 is TGTGCCAGCAGCTTAGCTGGGTCGGGGTATAATGGCTACACCTTC.

This clone was detected once. The chain joins TRBV11-2 to TRBJ2-2, with a tentative D call TRBD1 (5 bases). Germline values: CDR1 SGHAT, CDR2 FQNNGV. V was trimmed by 5 bases and J by 0 bases, leaving 10 bases between them. This CDR3 has 15 residues. CDR3 DNA: TGTGCCAGCAGCGTGAGACAGACGAACACCGGGGAGCTGTTTTTT. This codes for CASSVRQTNTGELFF.

The rearrangement joins TRBV27 to TRBJ2-5, with TRBD2 identical over 8 bases. The CDR3 is made up of 13 amino acids. After removal of 5 bases from V and 7 bases from J, the junction contained 6 bases not matched to a gene. Germline V gene data show CDR1 as MNHEY and CDR2 as SMNVEV (reference sequence). The CDR3 reads CASSPPGGGTQYF. DNA for the CDR3: TGTGCCAGCAGTCCGCCCGGGGGGGGGACCCAGTACTTC.

V is TRBV7-6 and J is TRBJ2-2, with D possibly TRBD2 on 5 matching bases. The V end lost 2 bases, the J end lost 1 base, and 8 bases lay between the germline ends. Germline lookup yields CDR1 SGHVS and CDR2 FNYEAQ. This CDR3 has 15 amino acids. The CDR3 reads CASSLQAENTGELFF. The DNA of the CDR3 is TGTGCCAGCAGCTTACAAGCGGAGAACACCGGGGAGCTGTTTTTT.

The rearrangement joins TRBV10-3 to TRBJ2-3; D is perhaps TRBD2 (6 bases). The length of the CDR3 is 14 residues. Trimming stripped 4 bases from V and 3 bases from J, with 11 bases between. Germline V lookup: CDR1 ENHRY, CDR2 SYGVKD. In DNA, the CDR3 is TGTGCCATCAGTGCTGGGCTAGCGACAGATACGCAGTATTTT. Its translation: CAISAGLATDTQYF.

CDR3 DNA: TGTGCCAGTAGTCCAACCCCAGGGGGGACTGAAGCTTTCTTT. Amino acids: CASSPTPGGTEAFF. The chain has TRBV19 and TRBJ1-1, with TRBD1 identical over 7 bases. Per the germline V gene, CDR1 is LNHDA and CDR2 is SQIVND (reference sequence). V gave up 5 bases and J gave up 5 bases; unmatched junction bases: 8. This CDR3 comprises 14 residues. The full variable domain, with the rest looked up from reference TRBV19 and TRBJ1-1, is DGGITQSPKYLFRKEGQNVTLSCEQNLNHDAMYWYRQDPGQGLRLIYYSQIVNDFQKGDIAEGYSVSREKKESFPLTVTSAQKNPTAFYLCASSPTPGGTEAFFGQGTRLTVV.

The V call is TRBV15, the J call TRBJ1-2, with D maybe TRBD1 (6 bases). In germline, CDR1 is LNHNV, CDR2 YYDKDF (reference sequence). V was shortened by 0 bases and J by 5 bases, with 13 bases between the two germline ends. This CDR3 spans 15 amino acids. In DNA form, the CDR3 reads TGTGCCACCAGCAGAGATCGTGCAGGGGATTATGGCTACACCTTC. Translated: CATSRDRAGDYGYTF.

The V and J genes are TRBV18 and TRBJ2-3; D unclear. Trimming shortened V by 3 bases and J by 3 bases, and 10 bases separated the two germline ends. CDR1 is KGHSH and CDR2 is LQKENI in the germline V gene. The CDR3 has 14 residues. The CDR3 sequence is CASSPRGSTDTQYF. CDR3 nucleotides: TGTGCCAGCTCACCCCGAGGTTCTACAGATACGCAGTATTTT.

The chain links TRBV6-5 to TRBJ1-1; D remains ambiguous. The length of the CDR3 is 14 residues. With 4 bases removed from V and 1 base from J, the gap between germline ends came to 10 bases. The V gene's germline CDR1 is MNHEY and CDR2 SVGAGI. The CDR3 coding sequence is TGTGCCAGCAGTTCCTACCAAAGGAACACTGAAGCTTTCTTT. It specifies CASSSYQRNTEAFF.

The V call is TRBV3-1 (or the pseudogene TRBV3-2), the J call TRBJ1-2; maybe TRBD1 (6 bases). Germline V gene data show CDR1 as LGHDT and CDR2 as YNNKEL (reference sequence). The CDR3 spans 12 residues. Trimming took 0 bases from V and 13 from J, leaving 12 bases between them. The CDR3 nucleotides are TGTGCCAGCAGCCAAGAAACAGGGCAAGCCACCTTC. Amino acids: CASSQETGQATF.

This clone was seen more than once but under ten times. The chain is built from TRBV5-4 and TRBJ2-7; 9 bases align to TRBD2. Trimming took 4 bases from V and 4 from J; bases not matched to a gene: 9. The germline CDR1 and CDR2 sequences are SGHNT and YYREEE (reference sequence). This CDR3 is 15 amino acids long. The CDR3: CASSPSGTSPYEQYF. The DNA for the CDR3 is TGTGCCAGCAGCCCCAGTGGGACTAGCCCTTACGAGCAGTACTTC.

This clone was detected once. The V call is TRBV9, the J call TRBJ2-2; D is possibly TRBD2 (6 bases). Trimming pared 4 bases from V and 7 bases from J, leaving 17 bases between. Looked up from germline, CDR1 is SGDLS and CDR2 is YYNGEE. The CDR3 is made up of 15 amino acids. CDR3 loop: CASSPPATRGGELFF. In DNA, the CDR3 is TGTGCCAGCAGCCCCCCGGCCACGCGGGGCGGGGAGCTGTTTTTT.